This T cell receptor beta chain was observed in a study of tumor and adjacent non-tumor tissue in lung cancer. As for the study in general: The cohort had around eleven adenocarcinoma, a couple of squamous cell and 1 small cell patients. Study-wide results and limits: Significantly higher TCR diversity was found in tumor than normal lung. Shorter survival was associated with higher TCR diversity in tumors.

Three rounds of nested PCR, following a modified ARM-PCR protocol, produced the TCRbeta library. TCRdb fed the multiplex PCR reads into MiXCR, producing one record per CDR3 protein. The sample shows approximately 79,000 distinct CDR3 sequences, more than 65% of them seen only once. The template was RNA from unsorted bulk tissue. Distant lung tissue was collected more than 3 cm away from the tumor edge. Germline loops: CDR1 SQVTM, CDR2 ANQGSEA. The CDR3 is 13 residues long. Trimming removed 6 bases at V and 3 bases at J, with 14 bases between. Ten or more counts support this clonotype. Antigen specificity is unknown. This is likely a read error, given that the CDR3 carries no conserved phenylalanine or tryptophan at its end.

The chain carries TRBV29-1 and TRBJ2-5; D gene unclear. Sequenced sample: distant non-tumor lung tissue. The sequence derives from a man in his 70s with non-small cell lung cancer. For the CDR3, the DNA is TGCAGCGTGGCCGCCAGGTTCAAAGAGACCCAGTACTAC. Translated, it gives CSVAARFKETQYY.